The next 10 T cell receptor beta chains were all read from a single sample in a study of CD8 T cells in ankylosing spondylitis. The study's findings and limits: What appeared characteristic of ankylosing spondylitis blood was a TCR beta motif of eight highly homologous variants.

Via MiXCR, TCRdb re-called the 5' RACE reads, giving one row per CDR3 protein. The sample has over 450,000 distinct CDR3 sequences, roughly 13% seen once; the top ten hold 6.5% to 7%. These receptors have no known antigen. Sequenced: blood, either unsorted or a sorted T cell fraction (not recorded which). These receptors all stem from a male donor with ankylosing spondylitis.

The rearrangement links TRBV10-3 to TRBJ2-5; 8 nucleotides line up with TRBD2. The trim removed 5 bases at V and 4 bases at J, leaving 12 bases unmatched. Germline V lookup: CDR1 ENHRY, CDR2 SYGVKD. The CDR3 sequence is 16 residues long. CDR3 coding DNA: TGTGCCATCAGTCCCGCGGGGGGCGCCGAAACAGAGACCCAGTACTTC. Its protein product is CAISPAGGAETETQYF.

The chain combines TRBV3-1 with TRBJ2-1, with 7 bases lining up with TRBD2. CDR1 is LGHDT and CDR2 is YNNKEL in the germline V gene (reference sequence). The CDR3 covers 15 residues. V trimming: 1 base; J trimming: 3 bases; junction bases outside the gene matches: 3. The CDR3 DNA is TGTGCCAGCAGCCAAGGGCTAGCGGACTACAATGAGCAGTTCTTC. This sequence encodes CASSQGLADYNEQFF.

At least ten counts were recorded for this clonotype. The CDR3 region has the DNA TGCGCCAGCAGCCAGGGGACGGTGAACACTGAAGCTTTCTTT. As protein: CASSQGTVNTEAFF. V is TRBV5-1 and J is TRBJ1-1; weak D call: TRBD1 (6 bases). This CDR3 spans 14 amino acids. The germline CDR1 and CDR2 sequences are SGHRS and YFSETQ. Trimming pared 4 bases from V and 0 bases from J, leaving 10 bases between.

The chain links TRBV5-1 to TRBJ1-2; D unresolved. CDR3 length equals 15 residues. V dropped 1 base and J dropped 6 bases, with 16 bases sitting between them. CDR1 SGHRS and CDR2 YFSETQ come from the germline V gene. The DNA for the CDR3 is TGCGCCAGCAGCTTGCAAGGCTCGGGATCGGATGGCTACACCTTC. This gives the protein CASSLQGSGSDGYTF.

This chain joins TRBV2 and TRBJ2-3, with D hard to call. From germline, CDR1 is SNHLY and CDR2 FYNNEI. Trimming removed 5 bases from V and 0 bases from J, with 9 bases in between. The length of the CDR3 is 14 residues. The CDR3 nucleotides are TGTGCCAGCAGTTTACTGAAGAGCACAGATACGCAGTATTTT. This sequence encodes CASSLLKSTDTQYF.

This chain connects TRBV27 to TRBJ2-6, with D possibly called TRBD1 or TRBD2 (7 bases each). From germline, CDR1 is MNHEY and CDR2 SMNVEV (reference sequence). The CDR3 loop spans 19 amino acids. The V end lost 4 bases, the J end lost 0 bases, and 19 bases lay between the germline ends. The CDR3 here is CASSSLLAGGDSGANVLTF. The CDR3 DNA reads TGTGCCAGCAGTTCCCTCTTGGCAGGGGGGGACTCTGGGGCCAACGTCCTGACTTTC.

The gene calls are TRBV7-2 and TRBJ2-3, with 10 bases aligning to TRBD2. CDR1 is SGHTA, CDR2 FQGNSA, per germline. V dropped 2 bases and J dropped 6; count of bases not matched to a gene: 5. CDR3 length equals 15 residues. DNA for the CDR3: TGTGCCAGCAGCTTACAGAGCGGGGGGGAGGATACGCAGTATTTT. Its protein is CASSLQSGGEDTQYF.

The chain employs TRBV10-1 and TRBJ2-1, with D possibly TRBD2 on 5 matching bases. CDR3 length: 13 amino acids. Germline CDR1 and CDR2: WNHNN and SYGVQD (reference sequence). CDR3 nucleotides: TGCGCTACCTCGAGAGGGCCGTACAATGAGCAGTTCTTC. It codes for CATSRGPYNEQFF.

This clonotype was detected a few times. This chain joins TRBV29-1 and TRBJ1-2, with D perhaps TRBD1 (6 bases). The V end lost 5 bases, the J end lost 4 bases, and 11 bases lay between the germline ends. The CDR3 contains 12 residues. Germline values: CDR1 SQVTM, CDR2 ANQGSEA. CDR3 in amino acids: CSVPGAVYGYTF. CDR3 DNA: TGCAGCGTTCCAGGGGCAGTCTATGGCTACACCTTC.

This clonotype was observed at least ten times. CDR3 DNA sequence: TGCAGTCCCCGGGGCGCCCGCTACAATGAGCAGTTCTTC. Its translation: CSPRGARYNEQFF. The chain is built from TRBV20-1 and TRBJ2-1, with D possibly being TRBD1 or TRBD2 (5 bases each). Trimming cost V 8 bases and J 3 bases, with 14 bases left between them. From germline, CDR1 is DFQATT and CDR2 SNEGSKA (reference sequence). The CDR3 is 13 residues long.